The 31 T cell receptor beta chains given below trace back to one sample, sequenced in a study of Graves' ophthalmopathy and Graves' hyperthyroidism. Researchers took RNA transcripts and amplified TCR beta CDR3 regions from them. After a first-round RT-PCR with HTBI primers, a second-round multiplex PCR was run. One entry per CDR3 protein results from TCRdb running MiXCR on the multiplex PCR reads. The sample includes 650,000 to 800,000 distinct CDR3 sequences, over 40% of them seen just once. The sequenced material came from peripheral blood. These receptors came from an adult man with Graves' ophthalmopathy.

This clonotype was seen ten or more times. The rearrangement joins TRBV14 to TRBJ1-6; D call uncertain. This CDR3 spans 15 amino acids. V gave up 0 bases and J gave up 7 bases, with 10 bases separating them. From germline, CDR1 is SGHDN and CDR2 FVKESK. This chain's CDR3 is CASSQDRGWNSPLHF. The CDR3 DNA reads TGTGCCAGCAGCCAAGATCGGGGTTGGAATTCACCCCTCCACTTT. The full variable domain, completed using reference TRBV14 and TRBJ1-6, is EAGVTQFPSHSVIEKGQTVTLRCDPISGHDNLYWYRRVMGKEIKFLLHFVKESKQDESGMPNNRFLAERTGGTYSTLKVQPAELEDSGVYFCASSQDRGWNSPLHFGNGTRLTVT.

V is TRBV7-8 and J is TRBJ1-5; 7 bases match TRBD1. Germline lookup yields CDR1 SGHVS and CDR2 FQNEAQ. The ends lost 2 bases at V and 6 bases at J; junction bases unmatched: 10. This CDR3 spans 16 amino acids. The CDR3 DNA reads TGTGCCAGCAGCTTATCTGCAGGGGGGGCGGGTCAGCCCCAGCATTTT. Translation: CASSLSAGGAGQPQHF.

For the CDR3, the DNA is TGTGCCACCCAGGGGGGAGGGGAGATGGAGCCCCAGTACTTC. Translation gives CATQGGGEMEPQYF. The J gene is TRBJ2-5, the V gene TRBV10-3; D might be TRBD1 or TRBD2, each matching 7 bases. The V end lost 10 bases, the J end lost 9 bases, and 24 bases lay between the germline ends. CDR3 size: 14 residues. CDR1 and CDR2 from the germline V gene are ENHRY and SYGVKD.

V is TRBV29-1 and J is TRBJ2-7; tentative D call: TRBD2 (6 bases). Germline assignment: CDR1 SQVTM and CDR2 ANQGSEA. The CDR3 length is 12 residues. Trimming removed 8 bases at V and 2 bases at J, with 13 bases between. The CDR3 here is CSLAGTPYEQYF. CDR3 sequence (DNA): TGCAGCTTGGCGGGAACTCCCTACGAGCAGTACTTC.

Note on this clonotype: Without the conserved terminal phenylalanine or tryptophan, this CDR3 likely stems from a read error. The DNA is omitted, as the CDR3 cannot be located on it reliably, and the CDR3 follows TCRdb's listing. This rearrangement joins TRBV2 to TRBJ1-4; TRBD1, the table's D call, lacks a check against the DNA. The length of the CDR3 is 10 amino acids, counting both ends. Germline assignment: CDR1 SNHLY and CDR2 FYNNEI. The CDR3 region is CASTRDGINY.

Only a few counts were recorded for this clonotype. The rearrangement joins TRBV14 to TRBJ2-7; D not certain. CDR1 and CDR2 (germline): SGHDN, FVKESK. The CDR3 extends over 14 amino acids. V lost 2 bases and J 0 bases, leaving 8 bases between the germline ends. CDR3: CASSQSPLSYEQYF. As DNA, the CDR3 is TGTGCCAGCAGCCAAAGTCCTCTCTCCTACGAGCAGTACTTC.

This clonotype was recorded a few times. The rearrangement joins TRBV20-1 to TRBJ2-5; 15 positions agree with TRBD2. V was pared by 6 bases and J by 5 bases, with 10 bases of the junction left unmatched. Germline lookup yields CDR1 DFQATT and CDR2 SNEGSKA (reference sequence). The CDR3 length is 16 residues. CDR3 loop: CSATRTSGGARETQYF. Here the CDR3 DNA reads TGCAGTGCAACCCGGACTAGCGGGGGGGCCCGGGAGACCCAGTACTTC.

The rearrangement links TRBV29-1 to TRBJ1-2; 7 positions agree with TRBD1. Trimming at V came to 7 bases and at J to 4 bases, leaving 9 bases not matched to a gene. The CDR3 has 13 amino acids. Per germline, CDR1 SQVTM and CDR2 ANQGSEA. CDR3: CSGGEGQSYGYTF. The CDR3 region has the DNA TGCAGCGGTGGGGAGGGACAGTCCTATGGCTACACCTTC.

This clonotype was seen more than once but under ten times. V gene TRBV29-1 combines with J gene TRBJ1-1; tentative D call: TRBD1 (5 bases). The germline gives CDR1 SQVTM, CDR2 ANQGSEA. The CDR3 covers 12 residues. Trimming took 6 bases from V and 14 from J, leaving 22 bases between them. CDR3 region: CSVPAGNNEQFF. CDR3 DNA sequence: TGCAGCGTCCCCGCAGGGAACAATGAGCAGTTCTTT.

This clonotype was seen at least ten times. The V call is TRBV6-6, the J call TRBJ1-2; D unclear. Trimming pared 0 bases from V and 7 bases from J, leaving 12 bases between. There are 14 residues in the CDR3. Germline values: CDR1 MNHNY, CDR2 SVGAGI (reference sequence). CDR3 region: CASSYSSSDGGYTF. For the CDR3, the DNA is TGTGCCAGCAGTTACTCGAGTTCGGACGGTGGCTACACCTTC.

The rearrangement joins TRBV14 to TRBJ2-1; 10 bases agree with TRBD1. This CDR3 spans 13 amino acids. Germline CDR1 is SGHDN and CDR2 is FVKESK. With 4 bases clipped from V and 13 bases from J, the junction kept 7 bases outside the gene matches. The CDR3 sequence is CASSRQGAAKQFF. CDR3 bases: TGTGCCAGCAGCCGACAGGGGGCGGCAAAACAGTTCTTC. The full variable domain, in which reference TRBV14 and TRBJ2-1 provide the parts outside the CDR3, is EAGVTQFPSHSVIEKGQTVTLRCDPISGHDNLYWYRRVMGKEIKFLLHFVKESKQDESGMPNNRFLAERTGGTYSTLKVQPAELEDSGVYFCASSRQGAAKQFFGPGTRLTVL.

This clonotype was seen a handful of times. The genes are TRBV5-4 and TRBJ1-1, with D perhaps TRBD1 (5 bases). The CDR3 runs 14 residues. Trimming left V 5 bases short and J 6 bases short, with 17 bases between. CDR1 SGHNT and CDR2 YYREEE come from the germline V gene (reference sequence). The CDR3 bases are TGTGCCAGCAGGCTGGGACTGGGGATTGCTGAAGCTTTCTTT. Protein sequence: CASRLGLGIAEAFF.

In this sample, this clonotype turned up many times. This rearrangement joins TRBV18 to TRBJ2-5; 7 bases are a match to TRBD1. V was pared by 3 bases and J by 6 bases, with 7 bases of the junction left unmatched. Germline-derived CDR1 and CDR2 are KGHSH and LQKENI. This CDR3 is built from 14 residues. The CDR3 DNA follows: TGTGCCAGCTCACCGCGACAGGGCGTGAAGACCCAGTACTTC. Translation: CASSPRQGVKTQYF.

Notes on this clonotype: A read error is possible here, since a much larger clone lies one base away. The CDR3 sequence: CASKQEPESTIYF. In DNA form, the CDR3 reads TGTGCCAGTAAGCAGGAGCCGGAGAGCACCATATATTTT. This chain connects TRBV19 to TRBJ1-3; no clear D gene. The CDR3 has 13 residues. Germline V gene data show CDR1 as LNHDA and CDR2 as SQIVND (reference sequence). V lost 7 bases and J lost 9, with 16 bases in between.

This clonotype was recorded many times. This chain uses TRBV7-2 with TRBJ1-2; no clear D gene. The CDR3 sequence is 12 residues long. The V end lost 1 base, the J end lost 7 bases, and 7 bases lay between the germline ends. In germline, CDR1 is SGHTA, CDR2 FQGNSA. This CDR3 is CASSLDRVGYTF. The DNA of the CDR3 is TGTGCCAGCAGCTTAGACCGAGTTGGCTACACCTTC.

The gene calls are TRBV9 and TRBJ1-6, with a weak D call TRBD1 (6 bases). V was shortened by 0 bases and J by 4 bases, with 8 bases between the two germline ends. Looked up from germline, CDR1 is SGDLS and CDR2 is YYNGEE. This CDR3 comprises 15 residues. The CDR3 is CASSVGGAYNSPLHF. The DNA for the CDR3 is TGTGCCAGCAGCGTAGGGGGGGCTTATAATTCACCCCTCCACTTT.

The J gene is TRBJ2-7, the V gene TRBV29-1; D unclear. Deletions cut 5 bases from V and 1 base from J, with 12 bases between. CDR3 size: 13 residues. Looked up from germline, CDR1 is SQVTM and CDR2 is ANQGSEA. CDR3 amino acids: CSVNGRRSYEQYF. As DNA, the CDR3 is TGCAGCGTTAACGGCCGGAGATCCTACGAGCAGTACTTC.

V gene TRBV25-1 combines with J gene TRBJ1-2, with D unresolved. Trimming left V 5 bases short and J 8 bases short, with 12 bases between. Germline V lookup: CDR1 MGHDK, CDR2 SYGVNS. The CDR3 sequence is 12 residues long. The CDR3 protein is CASSLHGEGYTF. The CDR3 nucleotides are TGTGCCAGCAGTCTACACGGGGAAGGCTACACCTTC.

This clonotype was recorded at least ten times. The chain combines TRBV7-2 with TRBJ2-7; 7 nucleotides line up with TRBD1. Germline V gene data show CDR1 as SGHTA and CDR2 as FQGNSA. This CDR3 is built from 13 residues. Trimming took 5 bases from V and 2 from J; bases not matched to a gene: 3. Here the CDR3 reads CASSAGTAYEQYF. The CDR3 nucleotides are TGTGCCAGCAGCGCAGGGACAGCCTACGAGCAGTACTTC.

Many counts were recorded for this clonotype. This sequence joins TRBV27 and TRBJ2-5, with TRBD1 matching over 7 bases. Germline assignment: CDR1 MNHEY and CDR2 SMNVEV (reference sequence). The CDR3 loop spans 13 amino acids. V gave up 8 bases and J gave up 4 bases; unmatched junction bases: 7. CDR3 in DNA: TGTGCCAGCGGTGCGACAGGGACAGAGACCCAGTACTTC. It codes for CASGATGTETQYF.

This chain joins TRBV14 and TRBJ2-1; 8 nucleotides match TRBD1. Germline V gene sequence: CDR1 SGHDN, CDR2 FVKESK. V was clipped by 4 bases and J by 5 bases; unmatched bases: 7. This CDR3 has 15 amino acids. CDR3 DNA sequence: TGTGCCAGCAGCCCCAGAGGGACAGGACACAATGAGCAGTTCTTC. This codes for CASSPRGTGHNEQFF.

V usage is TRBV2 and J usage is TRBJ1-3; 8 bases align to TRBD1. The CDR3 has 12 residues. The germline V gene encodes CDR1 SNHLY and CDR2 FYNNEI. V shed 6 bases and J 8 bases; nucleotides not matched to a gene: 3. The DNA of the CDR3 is TGTGCCAGCAGGGGACAGGCCGACACCATATATTTT. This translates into CASRGQADTIYF.

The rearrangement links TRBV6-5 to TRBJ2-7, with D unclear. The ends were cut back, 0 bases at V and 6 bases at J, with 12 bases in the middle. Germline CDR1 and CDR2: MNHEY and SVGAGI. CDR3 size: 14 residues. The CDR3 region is CASSYSGSTGEQYF. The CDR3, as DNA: TGTGCCAGCAGTTACTCAGGTTCCACCGGCGAGCAGTACTTC.

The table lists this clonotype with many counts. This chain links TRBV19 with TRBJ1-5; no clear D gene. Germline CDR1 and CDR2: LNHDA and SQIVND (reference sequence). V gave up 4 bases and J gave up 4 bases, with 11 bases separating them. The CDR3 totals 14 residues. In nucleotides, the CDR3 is TGTGCCAGTAGTACAGCCGCGGGGAATCAGCCCCAGCATTTT. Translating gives CASSTAAGNQPQHF.

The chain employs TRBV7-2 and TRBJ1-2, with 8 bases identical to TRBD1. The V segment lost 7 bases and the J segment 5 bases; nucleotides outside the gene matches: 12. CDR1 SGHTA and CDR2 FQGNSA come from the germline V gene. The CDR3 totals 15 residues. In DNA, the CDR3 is TGTGCCAGCACCGCCCTCCAGGGGGCGCAGTATGGCTACACCTTC. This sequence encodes CASTALQGAQYGYTF.

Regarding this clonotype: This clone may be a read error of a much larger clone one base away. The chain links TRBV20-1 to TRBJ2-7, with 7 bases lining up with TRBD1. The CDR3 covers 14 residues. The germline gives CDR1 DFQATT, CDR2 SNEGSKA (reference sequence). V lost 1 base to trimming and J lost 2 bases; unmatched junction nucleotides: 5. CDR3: CSARGKGQPYEQYF. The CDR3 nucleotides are TGCAGTGCTAGAGGAAAGGGACAGCCCTACGAGCAGTACTTC.

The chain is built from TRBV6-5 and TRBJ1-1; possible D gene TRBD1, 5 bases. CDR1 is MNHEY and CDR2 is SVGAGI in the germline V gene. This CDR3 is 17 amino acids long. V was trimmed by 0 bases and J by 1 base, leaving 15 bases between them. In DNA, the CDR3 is TGTGCCAGCAGTTACTCGATGTCGGGACGGAAGAACACTGAAGCTTTCTTT. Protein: CASSYSMSGRKNTEAFF.

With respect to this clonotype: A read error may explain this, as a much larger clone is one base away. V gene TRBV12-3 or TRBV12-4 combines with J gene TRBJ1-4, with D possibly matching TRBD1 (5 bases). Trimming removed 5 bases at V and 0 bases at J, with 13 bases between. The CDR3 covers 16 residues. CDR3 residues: CASSAGTAATNEKLFF. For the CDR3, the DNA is TGTGCCAGCAGTGCCGGGACGGCTGCAACTAATGAAAAACTGTTTTTT.

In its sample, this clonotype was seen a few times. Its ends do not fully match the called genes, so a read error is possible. This CDR3 reads CASSVSGQGARIFEEQYF. In DNA, the CDR3 is TGTGCCAGCAGTGTCAGTGGACAGGGGGCCCGAATTTTCGAAGAGCAGTACTTC. This chain joins TRBV10-3 and TRBJ2-7; 11 bases agree with TRBD1. The CDR3 has 18 residues. The germline V gene encodes CDR1 ENHRY and CDR2 SYGVKD.

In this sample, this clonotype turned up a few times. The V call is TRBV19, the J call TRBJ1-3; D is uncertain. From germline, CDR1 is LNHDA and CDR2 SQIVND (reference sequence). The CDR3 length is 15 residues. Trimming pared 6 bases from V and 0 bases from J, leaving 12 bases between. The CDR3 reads CASRPTPSSGNTIYF. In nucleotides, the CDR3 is TGTGCCAGTAGACCCACCCCCAGCTCTGGAAACACCATATATTTT.

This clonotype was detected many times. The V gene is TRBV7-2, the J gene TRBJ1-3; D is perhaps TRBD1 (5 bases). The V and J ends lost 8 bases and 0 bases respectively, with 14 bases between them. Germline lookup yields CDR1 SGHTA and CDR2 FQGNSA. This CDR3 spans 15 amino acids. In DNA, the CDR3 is TGTGCCAGCGCCGACAGCCCTTACTCTGGAAACACCATATATTTT. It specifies CASADSPYSGNTIYF.